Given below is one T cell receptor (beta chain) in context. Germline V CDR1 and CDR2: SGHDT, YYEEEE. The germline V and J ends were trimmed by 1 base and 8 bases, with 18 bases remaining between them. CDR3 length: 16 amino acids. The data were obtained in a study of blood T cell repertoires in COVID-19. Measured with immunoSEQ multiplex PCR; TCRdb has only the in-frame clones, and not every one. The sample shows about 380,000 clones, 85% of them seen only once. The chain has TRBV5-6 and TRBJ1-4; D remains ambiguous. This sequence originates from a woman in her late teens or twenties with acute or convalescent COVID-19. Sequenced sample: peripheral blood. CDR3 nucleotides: TGTGCCAGCAGCTTGTACCGAAAGGATCCTAGCGAAAAACTGTTTTTT. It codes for CASSLYRKDPSEKLFF.